This T cell receptor (beta chain) originates from a study of T-cell memory formation after mild COVID-19. TCRdb called the 5' RACE reads again in MiXCR, with one record for every CDR3 protein. The sample has 130,000 to 150,000 distinct CDR3 sequences, 6% to 7% seen once. This clonotype was seen a few times. The antigen is undetermined. Study-wide points: Those CD4+ clones that contracted were mainly in CM and EM (CD8+ ones in EMRA). Later expanders leaned toward CD4+, whereas clones contracting from day 15 to 85 were balanced CD4/CD8.

This CDR3 has 17 residues. Germline-derived CDR1 and CDR2 are KGHDR and SFDVKD. Trimming pared 3 bases from V and 1 base from J, leaving 17 bases between. The sequenced material came from PBMCs or a T cell subset sorted from them (not recorded which). This sequence originates from an adult woman who had mild COVID-19 (a few samples of this study predate the infection). Cell type and time point are not known. The rearrangement uses TRBV24-1 and TRBJ1-2; D not certain. The CDR3 DNA reads TGTGCCACCAGTGATCCCTCTGAGGGTTCCGGTAACTATGGCTACACCTTC. Protein sequence: CATSDPSEGSGNYGYTF.